This entry features one T cell receptor (beta chain) sequence. This entry belongs to a study of identical twins. In TCRdb, the 5' RACE reads were re-called with MiXCR into one record per CDR3 protein. The sample has fewer than 900,000 distinct CDR3 sequences, around a sixth seen once. The same sample was also used in a study of T cells expressing NK-cell markers. That paper states: Questions lingered over whether expanded NKG2C+ T cell clones were HCMV-specific.

This clonotype originated in a woman aged 18 to 35 in good health. Sequences were obtained from PBMCs.

CDR3 DNA sequence: TGCGCCAGCAGCTTGGAAGTCTCATGGGGTAATGAGCAGTTCTTC. Its protein is CASSLEVSWGNEQFF. The chain has TRBV5-1 and TRBJ2-1; D is undetermined. Germline CDR1 SGHRS, CDR2 YFSETQ. Trimming stripped 0 bases from V and 7 bases from J, with 14 bases between. The CDR3 is made up of 15 amino acids.